This entry lists 21 T cell receptor beta chains sequenced from one sample in a study of blood T cells in healthy people across ages. Alongside a J-beta primer mix, a sample-barcoded 5' primer served in a second PCR lasting about 7 to 11 cycles. TCRdb redid the calling of the 5' RACE reads with MiXCR, one entry per CDR3 protein. The data show roughly 1.9 million distinct CDR3 sequences, approximately 40% seen once. The source material was blood. Source of these receptors: a human donor in good health.

The J gene is TRBJ1-1, the V gene TRBV5-1; the match to TRBD1 covers 8 bases. The junction had 3 bases not matched to a gene; V was cut back by 4 bases and J by 1 base. Germline CDR1 and CDR2: SGHRS and YFSETQ. The CDR3 is made up of 14 amino acids. The chain's CDR3 is CASSEQGGNTEAFF. The CDR3 DNA follows: TGCGCCAGCAGCGAACAGGGGGGGAACACTGAAGCTTTCTTT.

V usage is TRBV7-2 and J usage is TRBJ2-1; the D gene is possibly TRBD1 (7 bases). This CDR3 spans 17 amino acids. The V gene lost 6 bases and the J gene lost 3 bases, with 21 bases spanning the gap. Germline V gene sequence: CDR1 SGHTA, CDR2 FQGNSA. For the CDR3, the DNA is TGTGCCAGCAGTAATGGAGGGGGCGCCCGTTTCTACAATGAGCAGTTCTTC. Amino acids: CASSNGGGARFYNEQFF.

To note about this clonotype: The junction differs from germline at one of its ends, possibly a read error. The chain carries TRBV7-2 and TRBJ2-3; possibly TRBD2 for D (5 bases). The CDR3 is 14 amino acids. Germline assignment: CDR1 SGHTA and CDR2 FQGNSA. CDR3 sequence reads: CASSSGYSTDTLYF. The CDR3 nucleotides read TGTGCCAGCAGCTCGGGGTATAGCACAGATACGCTGTATTTT.

V usage is TRBV12-3 or TRBV12-4 and J usage is TRBJ2-6, with no clear D. CDR3 size: 15 residues. The V end lost 8 bases, the J end lost 1 base, and 12 bases lay between the germline ends. The CDR3 is CASSPGESGANVLTF. The CDR3 DNA is TGTGCCAGCTCACCGGGCGAATCTGGGGCCAACGTCCTGACTTTC.

This clonotype has just a few counts. V gene TRBV7-9 combines with J gene TRBJ2-1; a weak D match, TRBD2 (6 bases). The CDR3 is 15 amino acids. With 2 bases removed from V and 5 bases from J, the gap between germline ends came to 13 bases. CDR1 and CDR2 from the germline V gene are SEHNR and FQNEAQ (reference sequence). The DNA of the CDR3 is TGTGCCAGCAGCTTATCTCGACGGGGGAACAATGAGCAGTTCTTC. Its protein product is CASSLSRRGNNEQFF.

The CDR3 protein is CASSATPTGKYQETQYF. The CDR3 nucleotides read TGTGCCAGCAGTGCCACTCCGACAGGGAAGTACCAAGAGACCCAGTACTTC. The V call is TRBV6-1, the J call TRBJ2-5; 7 bases line up with TRBD1. V gave up 4 bases and J gave up 0 bases; unmatched junction bases: 11. This CDR3 contains 17 residues. Per the germline V gene, CDR1 is MNHNS and CDR2 is SASEGT.

In this sample, this clonotype turned up a few times. The chain has TRBV6-6 and TRBJ2-1; no clear D. The V end lost 6 bases, the J end lost 4 bases, and 13 bases lay between the germline ends. CDR3 length: 14 residues. CDR1 and CDR2 (germline): MNHNY, SVGAGI (reference sequence). The CDR3 loop reads CASSLLGPYNEQFF. As DNA, the CDR3 is TGTGCCAGCAGCCTCCTAGGGCCTTACAATGAGCAGTTCTTC.

V usage is TRBV25-1 and J usage is TRBJ2-3, with D tentatively TRBD1 (5 bases). Germline CDR1 is MGHDK and CDR2 is SYGVNS. V lost 3 bases to trimming and J lost 6 bases, with 16 bases between them. This CDR3 has 15 residues. CDR3 protein: CASSDHRTLGDTQYF. The DNA for the CDR3 is TGTGCCAGCAGTGACCACAGGACCCTCGGGGATACGCAGTATTTT.

The chain couples TRBV12-3 or TRBV12-4 to TRBJ2-5; TRBD1 is a possible D gene (7 bases). The J call may be wrong; the DNA end is better matched by TRBJ2-7. The CDR3 runs 11 residues. CDR3 coding DNA: TGTGCCAGCCAGGGGGGAGGCGAGCAGTACTTC. This sequence encodes CASQGGGEQYF.

This clonotype was counted only a few times. The genes are TRBV7-9 and TRBJ2-7; no definite D call. CDR1 is SEHNR, CDR2 FQNEAQ, per germline (reference sequence). The CDR3 runs 13 residues. Deletions cut 5 bases from V and 2 bases from J, with 10 bases between. CDR3: CASSPRYTYEQYF. For the CDR3, the DNA is TGTGCCAGCAGCCCCAGGTACACCTACGAGCAGTACTTC.

The chain uses TRBV27 and TRBJ2-5; D is ambiguous. The J call could be wrong; TRBJ2-7 is a better fit for the DNA end. This CDR3 region has 13 residues. The germline CDR1 and CDR2 sequences are MNHEY and SMNVEV (reference sequence). The CDR3, as DNA: TGTGCCAGCAGTTTATATCCCGGGTCCGAGCAGTACTTC. Translation gives CASSLYPGSEQYF.

This sequence joins TRBV7-2 and TRBJ2-7; TRBD2 matches 13 bases. The length of the CDR3 is 17 residues. Germline V CDR1 and CDR2: SGHTA, FQGNSA. With 2 bases clipped from V and 6 bases from J, the junction kept 10 bases outside the gene matches. The CDR3 DNA is TGTGCCAGCAGCTTAAGCGGGGGACTAGCGGGATCTGTCGAGCAGTACTTC. Encoded protein: CASSLSGGLAGSVEQYF.

Notes on this clonotype: At one end the junction does not follow the germline gene, possibly because of a read error. V usage is TRBV20-1 and J usage is TRBJ1-2; 8 nucleotides line up with TRBD1. CDR3 length: 14 residues. The germline V gene has CDR1 DFQATT and CDR2 SNEGSKA (reference sequence). The CDR3 DNA follows: TGCAACACCATAAGACAGGGGTTGGCCTATGGCCACACCTTC. Its translation is CNTIRQGLAYGHTF.

This clonotype was recorded many times. V gene TRBV7-6 combines with J gene TRBJ1-1, with 7 bases matching TRBD1. The CDR3 has 13 amino acids. The V gene's germline CDR1 is SGHVS and CDR2 FNYEAQ. After removal of 8 bases from V and 0 bases from J, the junction contained 3 bases not matched to a gene. Here the CDR3 DNA reads TGTGCCAGCTCAGGGGGGGTGAACACTGAAGCTTTCTTT. It translates to CASSGGVNTEAFF.

There are a few counts of this clonotype. At one of its ends the junction is not consistent with the germline gene, which may arise from a read error. The chain is built from TRBV5-1 and TRBJ2-3; TRBD1 agrees at 7 bases. The CDR3 totals 15 residues. Germline CDR1 is SGHRS and CDR2 is YFSETQ. The CDR3 coding sequence is TGCGCCGGCAGCTACGGGACAGTAAAGCCAGATACGCAGTATTTT. Translating it yields CAGSYGTVKPDTQYF.

The V and J genes are TRBV19 and TRBJ1-5; D not certain. The CDR3 contains 15 residues. V shed 7 bases and J shed 5 bases, with 18 bases lying between them. CDR1 is LNHDA and CDR2 is SQIVND in the germline V gene (reference sequence). In DNA, the CDR3 is TGTGCCAGTATTCGCCAGGCGGACTTATATCAGCCCCAGCATTTT. It codes for CASIRQADLYQPQHF.

V usage is TRBV7-2 and J usage is TRBJ2-7; 7 nucleotides agree with TRBD2. The DNA end lines up better with TRBJ2-5; the J call may be wrong. The germline V gene encodes CDR1 SGHTA and CDR2 FQGNSA. The CDR3 runs 13 residues. CDR3 in DNA: TGTGCCAGCAGCCTAACTAGCGAGGCGACCCAGTACTTC. It yields the protein CASSLTSEATQYF.

The genes are TRBV10-3 and TRBJ1-2, with 7 bases identical to TRBD1. Germline loops: CDR1 ENHRY, CDR2 SYGVKD. The CDR3 totals 15 residues. V shed 3 bases, J shed 8 bases, and the junction held 12 bases outside the gene matches. This CDR3 is CAISDPTTGDKGYTF. The DNA for the CDR3 is TGTGCCATCAGTGATCCCACCACAGGGGACAAAGGCTACACCTTC.

V is TRBV7-9 and J is TRBJ2-6; TRBD1 is a possible D gene (6 bases). V was clipped by 2 bases and J by 0 bases, with 17 bases between them. This CDR3 spans 19 amino acids. Germline loops: CDR1 SEHNR, CDR2 FQNEAQ (reference sequence). As DNA, the CDR3 is TGTGCCAGCAGCTTAAGTCTGGACAGCCTTCTCTCTGGGGCCAACGTCCTGACTTTC. This encodes CASSLSLDSLLSGANVLTF. Together with reference TRBV7-9 and TRBJ2-6, the CDR3 gives the full variable domain: DTGVSQNPRHKITKRGQNVTFRCDPISEHNRLYWYRQTLGQGPEFLTYFQNEAQLEKSRLLSDRFSAERPKGSFSTLEIQRTEQGDSAMYLCASSLSLDSLLSGANVLTFGAGSRLTVL.

This chain links TRBV20-1 with TRBJ1-5; TRBD1 aligns across 8 bases. After removal of 7 bases from V and 3 bases from J, the junction contained 5 bases not matched to a gene. Germline V CDR1 and CDR2: DFQATT, SNEGSKA (reference sequence). This CDR3 contains 13 residues. The CDR3 nucleotides are TGCAGTGTCCAACAGGGGGTCAATCAGCCCCAGCATTTT. It specifies CSVQQGVNQPQHF.

The chain uses TRBV4-2 and TRBJ1-5; 8 bases map to TRBD1. The V gene's germline CDR1 is LGHNA and CDR2 YNFKEQ. With 2 bases clipped from V and 3 bases from J, the junction kept 6 bases outside the gene matches. This CDR3 contains 16 residues. The CDR3 protein is CASSQQTGDSNQPQHF. The CDR3 DNA reads as TGTGCCAGCAGCCAACAGACAGGGGATTCCAATCAGCCCCAGCATTTT.